Each of the 11 T cell receptor beta chains below was sequenced from the same sample in a study of regulatory T cells in long-lasting Graves disease. Construction of the TCR beta libraries employed iRepertoire HTBI primers in conjunction with Arm-PCR of CDR3 regions. TCRdb reprocessed the multiplex PCR reads via MiXCR and lists one record per CDR3 protein. In the table there are about 320,000 distinct CDR3 sequences, over 15% of which are singletons. The sample's time point: newly diagnosed GD, antithyroid drugs for less than 3 months. The TCR library was made from RNA that had been extracted from PBMCs in TRIzol. Material: peripheral blood mononuclear cells (PBMCs), obtained at new diagnosis, from a patient treated with antithyroid drugs. These receptors were collected from a female donor with Graves disease.

The gene calls are TRBV19 and TRBJ1-5; 8 bases fit TRBD1. The CDR3 is made up of 20 amino acids. Germline assignment: CDR1 LNHDA and CDR2 SQIVND (reference sequence). V shed 3 bases, J shed 0 bases, and the junction held 16 bases outside the gene matches. CDR3 sequence: CASSIPGGGTGLYSNQPQHF. The CDR3 DNA follows: TGTGCCAGTAGTATTCCTGGGGGCGGGACAGGTCTCTATAGCAATCAGCCCCAGCATTTT.

The genes are TRBV7-6 and TRBJ2-7, with D possibly matching TRBD2 (7 bases). The germline V gene encodes CDR1 SGHVS and CDR2 FNYEAQ. Between the trimmed V and J ends, which lost 5 bases and 5 bases, there was a span of 22 bases. The CDR3 sequence is 16 residues long. CDR3 nucleotide sequence: TGTGCCAGCAGCCTATCGGGGGGCGCCCCCCCCCACGAGCAGTACTTC. As protein: CASSLSGGAPPHEQYF.

This clonotype occurred once. The chain uses TRBV30 and TRBJ2-5; D is undetermined. Per germline, CDR1 GTSNPN and CDR2 SVGIG (reference sequence). V shed 0 bases and J shed 2 bases, with 10 bases lying between them. This CDR3 region has 14 residues. The CDR3 DNA reads as TGTGCCTGGAGTGTCGCAGGTTCTCAAGAGACCCAGTACTTC. As protein: CAWSVAGSQETQYF.

The rearrangement uses TRBV6-5 and TRBJ2-7; 7 bases are a match to TRBD2. The CDR3 is made up of 13 amino acids. Germline values: CDR1 MNHEY, CDR2 SVGAGI. J was trimmed by 6 bases and V by 4 bases; bases with no gene match: 6. This CDR3 is CASSCSPGGEQYF. The CDR3 DNA follows: TGTGCCAGCAGTTGCTCGCCGGGGGGCGAGCAGTACTTC.

This clonotype showed up many times. The V gene is TRBV2, the J gene TRBJ2-2; 8 positions agree with TRBD2. Germline V CDR1 and CDR2: SNHLY, FYNNEI. This CDR3 contains 14 residues. V dropped 7 bases and J dropped 3; count of bases not matched to a gene: 4. The CDR3 sequence: CASKSGSDTGELFF. CDR3 DNA: TGTGCCAGCAAGAGCGGGAGTGACACCGGGGAGCTGTTTTTT.

CDR3 nucleotide sequence: TGTGCCAGCTCACCCGGGGCGGTGAACATTCAGTACTTC. This translates into CASSPGAVNIQYF. The chain recombines TRBV18 with TRBJ2-4, with D perhaps being TRBD1 or TRBD2 (5 bases each). V was trimmed by 3 bases and J by 7 bases, leaving 10 bases between them. In germline, CDR1 is KGHSH, CDR2 LQKENI. This CDR3 has 13 residues.

This chain connects TRBV9 to TRBJ2-7, with 11 bases matching TRBD2. Looked up from germline, CDR1 is SGDLS and CDR2 is YYNGEE. The V gene end was trimmed by 0 bases and the J gene end by 3 bases; junction bases not matched to a gene: 11. CDR3 size: 18 residues. The DNA for the CDR3 is TGTGCCAGCAGCGTAGATATAGCGGGAGGGCCTAAGGGCTACGAGCAGTACTTC. As protein: CASSVDIAGGPKGYEQYF.

The chain recombines TRBV5-8 with TRBJ1-5; the D is unclear. In germline, CDR1 is SGHTS, CDR2 YDEGEE. V lost 4 bases and J 9 bases, leaving 14 bases between the germline ends. The CDR3 is made up of 13 amino acids. CDR3 sequence (DNA): TGTGCCAGCAGCCCTGAACTGGTGGGGCCCCAGCATTTT. Residues: CASSPELVGPQHF.

This clonotype was recorded a few times. A read error may explain this, as a much larger clone is one base away. This sequence joins TRBV12-3 or TRBV12-4 and TRBJ2-3; no definite D call. With 7 bases removed from V and 0 bases from J, the gap between germline ends came to 11 bases. The CDR3 has 14 amino acids. CDR3 DNA: TGTGCCAGCACTACAGCCTCTAGCACAGATACGCAGTATTTT. Translated, it gives CASTTASSTDTQYF.

In this sample, this clonotype turned up many times. J is TRBJ2-7 and V is TRBV30, with a possible D match to TRBD1 (6 bases). Germline lookup yields CDR1 GTSNPN and CDR2 SVGIG (reference sequence). V was trimmed by 1 base and J by 3 bases, leaving 10 bases between them. The CDR3 contains 13 residues. The DNA for the CDR3 is TGTGCCTGGAGTGGGGGGCGGTACTACGAGCAGTACTTC. It codes for CAWSGGRYYEQYF.

This sequence joins TRBV18 and TRBJ2-7; a possible D gene is TRBD2 (5 bases). Looked up from germline, CDR1 is KGHSH and CDR2 is LQKENI. The CDR3 consists of 14 residues. V gave up 4 bases and J gave up 3 bases, with 13 bases separating them. The CDR3 region has the DNA TGTGCCAGCTCACACGCGAAGGCGGGCTACGAGCAGTACTTC. Translated: CASSHAKAGYEQYF.